This TCR beta chain was recorded in a study of patients and donors after allogeneic stem cell transplantation. This clonotype was seen at least ten times. TCRdb reprocessed the RT-PCR reads with MiXCR, giving one entry per CDR3 protein. In the table there are about 410,000 distinct CDR3 sequences, roughly 17% of which are singletons. The junction had 10 bases not matched to a gene; V was cut back by 0 bases and J by 1 base. CDR1 and CDR2 (germline): LGHNA, YNFKEQ. CDR3 length equals 18 residues. This sequence joins TRBV4-2 and TRBJ2-3, with 7 bases fitting TRBD1. Sequencing was done on a sample of blood, either unsorted or a sorted T cell fraction (not recorded which). The source of this sequence is a human donor who was either an allogeneic HSCT recipient or a stem cell or donor lymphocyte infusion donor (not recorded which). It is not recorded whose cells these are; they may come from a transplant donor. This CDR3 is CASSQEDVHQGGTDTQYF. CDR3 DNA sequence: TGTGCCAGCAGCCAAGAGGATGTACACCAGGGGGGCACAGATACGCAGTATTTT.